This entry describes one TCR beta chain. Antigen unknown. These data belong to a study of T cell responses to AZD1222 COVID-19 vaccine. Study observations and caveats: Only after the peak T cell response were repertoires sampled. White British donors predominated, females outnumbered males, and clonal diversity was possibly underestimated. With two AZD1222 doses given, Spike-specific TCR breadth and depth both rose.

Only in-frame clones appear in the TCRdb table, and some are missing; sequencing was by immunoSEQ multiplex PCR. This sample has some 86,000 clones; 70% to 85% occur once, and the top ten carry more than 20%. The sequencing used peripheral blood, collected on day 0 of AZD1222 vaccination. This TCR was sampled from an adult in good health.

The CDR3 loop is CASRRGGGQGAKDTQYF. In DNA form, the CDR3 reads TGTGCCAGCAGGCGGGGGGGAGGACAGGGGGCGAAAGATACGCAGTATTTT. This chain connects TRBV4-2 to TRBJ2-3; 11 bases match TRBD1. Trimming removed 6 bases from V and 5 bases from J; junction bases left unmatched: 13. This CDR3 has 17 amino acids. Germline V gene lookup returns CDR1 LGHNA and CDR2 YNFKEQ.